One sample yielded the 19 T cell receptor beta chains listed below, sequenced in a study of CD8 T cells in ankylosing spondylitis (TCRdb year 2017). Library preparation employed 5' RACE. Instrument on record: Illumina HiSeq 2500. The public sequencing data were trimmed at Q25 with fastp and processed into clonotypes with MiXCR by TCRdb, which kept only in-frame beta chains. Duplicate CDR3 protein sequences are folded into a single record with the most common DNA and genes. The sample yields fewer than 250,000 distinct CDR3 sequences; roughly 32% were counted once. The ten largest clonotypes hold roughly 4% of the sample. Sequenced input: blood, either unsorted or a sorted T cell fraction (not recorded which). These receptors all come from a male donor with ankylosing spondylitis or in good health (not recorded which).

This chain links TRBV25-1 with TRBJ2-5; 10 bases match TRBD1. Looked up from germline, CDR1 is MGHDK and CDR2 is SYGVNS. The CDR3 loop spans 15 amino acids. V shed 2 bases and J 4 bases; nucleotides not matched to a gene: 4. CDR3 bases: TGTGCCAGCAGTGAAATCTGGACAGGGGGAGAGACCCAGTACTTC. It translates to CASSEIWTGGETQYF.

V and J are TRBV12-3 or TRBV12-4 and TRBJ2-7; a weak D match, TRBD1 (5 bases). CDR3 size: 16 residues. V shed 1 base and J shed 7 bases, with 20 bases lying between them. The CDR3 coding sequence is TGTGCCAGCAGTTTAGTCCCCGCGCAGGGAAGTGGGGAGCAGTACTTC. Protein sequence: CASSLVPAQGSGEQYF.

V is TRBV12-3 or TRBV12-4 and J is TRBJ2-2; the match to TRBD1 covers 9 bases. V gave up 4 bases and J gave up 6 bases; unmatched junction bases: 12. CDR3 length equals 17 residues. The CDR3 coding sequence is TGTGCCAGCAGTTCGGACAGGGGCGCGTGGGAGGCCGGGGAGCTGTTTTTT. Its protein is CASSSDRGAWEAGELFF.

V gene TRBV10-2 combines with J gene TRBJ2-5; either TRBD1 or TRBD2 may supply D (5 bases each). Germline CDR1 is WSHSY and CDR2 is SAAADI. The V end was cut by 5 bases, the J end by 4 bases, with 14 bases between. The CDR3 runs to 14 residues. The CDR3 here is CASSPIPGRETQYF. CDR3 coding DNA: TGCGCCAGCAGTCCAATACCAGGGAGAGAGACCCAGTACTTC.

J is TRBJ2-3 and V is TRBV20-1; 7 positions agree with TRBD1. The V segment lost 2 bases and the J segment 0 bases; nucleotides outside the gene matches: 5. This CDR3 is built from 15 residues. Germline V gives CDR1 DFQATT, CDR2 SNEGSKA (reference sequence). Here the CDR3 reads CSARSLTGSTDTQYF. CDR3 DNA sequence: TGCAGTGCTAGAAGCCTGACAGGGAGCACAGATACGCAGTATTTT.

The chain couples TRBV5-8 to TRBJ2-1, with D tentatively TRBD1 (5 bases). The length of the CDR3 is 14 residues. The germline V gene encodes CDR1 SGHTS and CDR2 YDEGEE. The V end was cut by 6 bases, the J end by 10 bases, with 20 bases between. For the CDR3, the DNA is TGTGCCAGCAATCGTGGCCGGGCTTCAGGGGAGCAGTTCTTC. This gives the protein CASNRGRASGEQFF.

The rearrangement links TRBV6-1 to TRBJ1-5; 10 bases fit TRBD1. CDR3 size: 20 residues. Germline CDR1 and CDR2: MNHNS and SASEGT. With V trimmed by 4 bases and J by 0 bases, 15 bases remained unmatched. The chain's CDR3 is CASSVPSGTGDPHSNQPQHF. As DNA, the CDR3 is TGTGCCAGCAGTGTACCATCCGGGACAGGGGACCCACATAGCAATCAGCCCCAGCATTTT.

This clonotype was recorded at least ten times. The rearrangement joins TRBV12-3 or TRBV12-4 to TRBJ2-7; D is undetermined. The CDR3 length is 13 residues. V was trimmed by 5 bases and J by 0 bases, leaving 8 bases between them. This CDR3 reads CASSIGGSYEQYF. The CDR3 DNA sequence: TGTGCCAGCAGTATCGGTGGCTCCTACGAGCAGTACTTC.

This chain joins TRBV9 and TRBJ2-2, with 7 bases that match TRBD1. The CDR3 has 16 amino acids. With V trimmed by 0 bases and J by 5 bases, 7 bases remained unmatched. CDR1 is SGDLS and CDR2 is YYNGEE in the germline V gene. The CDR3 DNA reads as TGTGCCAGCAGCGTAGAGACAGGGTTAAGGACCGGGGAGCTGTTTTTT. Protein sequence: CASSVETGLRTGELFF.

The table lists this clonotype with a few counts. V is TRBV12-3 or TRBV12-4 and J is TRBJ2-7; D is possibly TRBD1 or TRBD2 (6 bases each). The germline V and J ends were trimmed by 10 bases and 3 bases, with 16 bases remaining between them. The CDR3 extends over 13 amino acids. CDR3 sequence reads: CAISRGVDYEQYF. CDR3 nucleotides: TGTGCCATCTCAAGGGGGGTTGACTACGAGCAGTACTTC.

J is TRBJ1-2 and V is TRBV12-3 or TRBV12-4; the D gene is possibly TRBD1 (5 bases). V was shortened by 5 bases and J by 4 bases, with 11 bases between the two germline ends. The CDR3 sequence is 13 residues long. The CDR3 region is CASSGALGYGYTF. Written as DNA, the CDR3 is TGTGCCAGCAGTGGGGCTCTAGGCTATGGCTACACCTTC.

The V gene is TRBV12-3 or TRBV12-4, the J gene TRBJ2-7; D not resolved. V gave up 5 bases and J gave up 3 bases, with 11 bases separating them. This CDR3 is 13 amino acids long. The CDR3 loop reads CASSPRIGYEQYF. The CDR3 bases are TGTGCCAGCAGTCCCCGGATAGGCTACGAGCAGTACTTC.

This clonotype has more than one count but fewer than ten. The V call is TRBV5-1, the J call TRBJ1-2, with 9 bases aligning to TRBD1. CDR1 and CDR2 from the germline V gene are SGHRS and YFSETQ. CDR3 size: 13 residues. Trimming took 3 bases from V and 6 from J; bases not matched to a gene: 3. CDR3 nucleotide sequence: TGCGCCAGCAGCTCCGGGACAGGGCATGGCTACACCTTC. Translation gives CASSSGTGHGYTF.

The chain links TRBV3-1 to TRBJ2-1, with 9 bases lining up with TRBD2. The J segment lost 7 bases and the V segment lost 0 bases, leaving 4 bases of the junction unmatched. Germline CDR1 reads LGHDT; CDR2 reads YNNKEL (reference sequence). This CDR3 is 15 amino acids long. CDR3 DNA: TGTGCCAGCAGCCAAGAGGCGGGGGGGCCAAATGAGCAGTTCTTC. It specifies CASSQEAGGPNEQFF.

The chain joins TRBV20-1 to TRBJ1-1, with 7 bases fitting TRBD1. CDR1 and CDR2 from the germline V gene are DFQATT and SNEGSKA (reference sequence). The CDR3 extends over 13 amino acids. Trimming took 6 bases from V and 4 from J; bases not matched to a gene: 8. CDR3 coding DNA: TGCAGTGCAGGCAGGGGGTTAGGCACTGAAGCTTTCTTT. This translates into CSAGRGLGTEAFF.

This clonotype has more than one count but fewer than ten. The chain employs TRBV6-1 and TRBJ1-2; possibly TRBD1 for D (6 bases). V was clipped by 2 bases and J by 6 bases, with 16 bases between them. Germline lookup yields CDR1 MNHNS and CDR2 SASEGT. The CDR3 sequence is 15 residues long. The CDR3 nucleotides are TGTGCCAGCAGTGAATTGTTCGGGGGGGCCGATGGCTACACCTTC. Amino acid sequence: CASSELFGGADGYTF.

This clonotype appeared a few times. The rearrangement uses TRBV12-3 or TRBV12-4 and TRBJ2-4, with 7 bases identical to TRBD1. V shed 4 bases and J 12 bases; nucleotides not matched to a gene: 12. The CDR3 sequence is 14 residues long. The CDR3 loop is CASSSPTGWDSQYF. CDR3 DNA: TGTGCCAGCAGTTCTCCGACAGGGTGGGACAGTCAGTACTTC.

This clonotype was counted ten times or more. This chain connects TRBV20-1 to TRBJ1-2, with 9 positions matching TRBD1. The CDR3 extends over 13 amino acids. Per germline, CDR1 DFQATT and CDR2 SNEGSKA (reference sequence). V shed 3 bases and J 2 bases; nucleotides not matched to a gene: 1. CDR3 sequence (DNA): TGCAGTGCTAGGGACAGGGGAAACTATGGCTACACCTTC. Translating gives CSARDRGNYGYTF.

The chain combines TRBV12-3 or TRBV12-4 with TRBJ1-5; 9 bases match TRBD1. CDR3 length: 15 amino acids. V lost 6 bases and J lost 2; bases outside the gene matches: 5. Here the CDR3 DNA reads TGTGCCAGCAGCCTAACAGGGGGCGGCAATCAGCCCCAGCATTTT. It specifies CASSLTGGGNQPQHF.